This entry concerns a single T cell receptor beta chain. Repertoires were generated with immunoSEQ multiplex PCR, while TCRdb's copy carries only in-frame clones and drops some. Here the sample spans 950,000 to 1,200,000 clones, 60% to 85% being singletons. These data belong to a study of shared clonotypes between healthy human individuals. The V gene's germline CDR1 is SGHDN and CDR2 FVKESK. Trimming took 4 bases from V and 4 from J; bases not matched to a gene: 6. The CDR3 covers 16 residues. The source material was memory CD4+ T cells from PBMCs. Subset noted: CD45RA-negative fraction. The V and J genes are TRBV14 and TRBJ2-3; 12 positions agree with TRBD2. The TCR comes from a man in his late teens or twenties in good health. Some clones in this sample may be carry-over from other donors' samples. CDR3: CASSRLAGGLADTQYF. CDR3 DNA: TGTGCCAGCAGCCGGCTAGCGGGAGGGCTGGCAGATACGCAGTATTTT. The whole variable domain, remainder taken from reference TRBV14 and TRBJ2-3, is EAGVTQFPSHSVIEKGQTVTLRCDPISGHDNLYWYRRVMGKEIKFLLHFVKESKQDESGMPNNRFLAERTGGTYSTLKVQPAELEDSGVYFCASSRLAGGLADTQYFGPGTRLTVL.